Shown below are 27 T cell receptor beta chains from a single sample sequenced in a study of CD8+ T cells in alopecia areata. Once RNA had been extracted, it was reverse transcribed into cDNA to act as the sequencing template. Measured with immunoSEQ multiplex PCR; TCRdb has only the in-frame clones, and not every one. The table records about 150,000 clones, more than 45% of them present only once. The sequenced sample consisted of CD4+ T cells sorted from blood. These receptors were collected from a human donor with alopecia areata.

The rearrangement links TRBV29-1 to TRBJ2-7, with 12 nucleotides matching TRBD1. Germline CDR1 SQVTM, CDR2 ANQGSEA. V trimming: 4 bases; J trimming: 7 bases; junction bases outside the gene matches: 5. The CDR3 totals 13 residues. The CDR3 region is CSVVGQGAEEQYF. The CDR3 nucleotides are TGCAGCGTTGTGGGACAGGGGGCGGAAGAGCAGTACTTC.

The chain combines TRBV11-2 with TRBJ2-2; 11 positions match TRBD2. CDR3 length: 15 amino acids. The germline V gene encodes CDR1 SGHAT and CDR2 FQNNGV. V lost 1 base, J lost 5 bases, and 0 bases stayed unmatched. CDR3 DNA: TGTGCCAGCAGCTTAGGACTAGCGGGGACCGGGGAGCTGTTTTTT. This encodes CASSLGLAGTGELFF.

The gene calls are TRBV27 and TRBJ2-5, with 11 bases fitting TRBD2. Germline V gene lookup returns CDR1 MNHEY and CDR2 SMNVEV (reference sequence). With V trimmed by 5 bases and J by 5 bases, 10 bases remained unmatched. The CDR3 runs to 16 residues. CDR3 in DNA: TGTGCCAGCAGTCCAGGGACTAGCGGAATCGGGGAGACCCAGTACTTC. It translates to CASSPGTSGIGETQYF.

This chain joins TRBV29-1 and TRBJ2-5, with 7 bases lining up with TRBD2. V gave up 4 bases and J gave up 11 bases; unmatched junction bases: 16. This CDR3 has 14 amino acids. CDR1 SQVTM and CDR2 ANQGSEA come from the germline V gene. The CDR3 reads CSVGGGRGSEEQYF. The CDR3 DNA follows: TGCAGCGTTGGGGGCGGGAGAGGGTCAGAGGAGCAGTACTTC.

V and J are TRBV28 and TRBJ2-7, with 7 bases matching TRBD2. The ends lost 2 bases at V and 4 bases at J; junction bases unmatched: 5. Germline V gives CDR1 MDHEN, CDR2 SYDVKM. This CDR3 is 14 amino acids long. CDR3 loop: CASSLVGGSYEQYF. The CDR3, as DNA: TGTGCCAGCAGTTTAGTCGGCGGGAGTTACGAGCAGTACTTC.

This clone came up a few times. J is TRBJ2-5 and V is TRBV29-1; D possibly corresponds to TRBD1 (6 bases). Per the germline V gene, CDR1 is SQVTM and CDR2 is ANQGSEA. The CDR3 contains 11 residues. Deletions cut 8 bases from V and 4 bases from J, with 11 bases between. The CDR3 nucleotides are TGCAGCACCACAGGGTCAGAGACCCAGTACTTC. Translated: CSTTGSETQYF.

This clone was observed a handful of times. V gene TRBV7-9 combines with J gene TRBJ2-5; a possible D gene is TRBD2 (5 bases). The V gene's germline CDR1 is SEHNR and CDR2 FQNEAQ (reference sequence). Trimming stripped 6 bases from V and 5 bases from J, with 16 bases between. The CDR3 loop spans 14 amino acids. In DNA form, the CDR3 reads TGTGCCAGCAGGTTTATGTTGGGCGGGGAGACCCAGTACTTC. Residues: CASRFMLGGETQYF.

V is TRBV5-1 and J is TRBJ2-1; 11 bases agree with TRBD2. CDR3 length equals 16 residues. Germline CDR1 and CDR2: SGHRS and YFSETQ. V shed 4 bases and J 7 bases; nucleotides not matched to a gene: 10. For the CDR3, the DNA is TGCGCCAGCAGCACGGGACTAGCGGAGAGTCGGAATGAGCAGTTCTTC. Translated: CASSTGLAESRNEQFF.

The chain links TRBV7-2 to TRBJ2-5, with 8 positions matching TRBD1. CDR3 size: 15 residues. The V gene's germline CDR1 is SGHTA and CDR2 FQGNSA. V shed 4 bases, J shed 3 bases, and the junction held 7 bases outside the gene matches. The CDR3: CASSSPGQEEETQYF. The CDR3 bases are TGTGCCAGCAGCTCGCCGGGACAGGAGGAAGAGACCCAGTACTTC.

The chain carries TRBV7-9 and TRBJ2-7, with D tentatively TRBD1 or TRBD2 (5 bases each). The CDR3 runs 13 residues. Trimming stripped 8 bases from V and 7 bases from J, with 18 bases between. Germline CDR1 is SEHNR and CDR2 is FQNEAQ (reference sequence). CDR3 region: CASELGTSREQYF. In DNA form, the CDR3 reads TGTGCCAGCGAGTTGGGGACCTCGAGGGAGCAGTACTTC.

The V and J genes are TRBV7-3 and TRBJ2-5; a weak D match, TRBD2 (5 bases). CDR1 and CDR2 (germline): SGHTA, FQGTGA. This CDR3 spans 15 amino acids. With 5 bases removed from V and 2 bases from J, the gap between germline ends came to 15 bases. The CDR3 loop reads CASSLSGSEQETQYF. In DNA, the CDR3 is TGTGCCAGCAGCCTTTCGGGGAGCGAGCAAGAGACCCAGTACTTC.

The chain employs TRBV5-1 and TRBJ2-7; D may be TRBD1 (6 bases). The germline V gene encodes CDR1 SGHRS and CDR2 YFSETQ. V lost 4 bases and J 1 base, leaving 18 bases between the germline ends. The CDR3 spans 16 residues. In nucleotides, the CDR3 is TGCGCCAGCAGCCGGGACATCTCCACCAAGTCCTACGAGCAGTACTTC. This encodes CASSRDISTKSYEQYF. Full variable domain (outside the CDR3, taken from reference TRBV5-1 and TRBJ2-7): KAGVTQTPRYLIKTRGQQVTLSCSPISGHRSVSWYQQTPGQGLQFLFEYFSETQRNKGNFPGRFSGRQFSNSRSEMNVSTLELGDSALYLCASSRDISTKSYEQYFGPGTRLTVT.

This clone was counted only a few times. The chain carries TRBV7-3 and TRBJ2-2; D remains unclear. The CDR3 consists of 17 residues. V was cut by 4 bases and J by 4 bases, with 19 bases left in between. CDR1 and CDR2 from the germline V gene are SGHTA and FQGTGA. The CDR3 coding sequence is TGTGCCAGCAGCTCTGGCGCGGTCGGTTCCACCACCGGGGAGCTGTTTTTT. Encoded protein: CASSSGAVGSTTGELFF. Full variable domain (missing parts from reference TRBV7-3 and TRBJ2-2): GAGVSQTPSNKVTEKGKYVELRCDPISGHTALYWYRQSLGQGPEFLIYFQGTGAADDSGLPNDRFFAVRPEGSVSTLKIQRTERGDSAVYLCASSSGAVGSTTGELFFGEGSRLTVL.

The CDR3 is CATYLGMWGAGTYEQYF. CDR3 in DNA: TGTGCCACCTACCTGGGAATGTGGGGGGCCGGGACCTACGAGCAGTACTTC. V is TRBV2 and J is TRBJ2-7; D could derive from TRBD1 or TRBD2 (6 bases each). Germline V gene lookup returns CDR1 SNHLY and CDR2 FYNNEI. The ends were cut back, 10 bases at V and 2 bases at J, with 27 bases in the middle. This CDR3 has 17 residues. The variable domain in full, with the rest retrieved from reference TRBV2 and TRBJ2-7, is EPEVTQTPSHQVTQMGQEVILRCVPISNHLYFYWYRQILGQKVEFLVSFYNNEISEKSEIFDDQFSVERPDGSNFTLKIRSTKLEDSAMYFCATYLGMWGAGTYEQYFGPGTRLTVT.

The genes are TRBV5-1 and TRBJ2-1, with 12 bases lining up with TRBD2. Germline CDR1 SGHRS, CDR2 YFSETQ. The J segment lost 8 bases and the V segment lost 4 bases, leaving 22 bases of the junction unmatched. The CDR3 has 20 amino acids. Here the CDR3 reads CASSHRTRTSGISSFDEQFF. The CDR3, as DNA: TGCGCCAGCAGCCACCGAACCCGGACTAGCGGGATTTCTTCTTTCGATGAGCAGTTCTTC.

As concerns this clone: The germline gene is not matched at one end of the junction; a read error may be the cause. The chain couples TRBV7-7 to TRBJ2-5; weak D call: TRBD1 (6 bases). This CDR3 is 13 amino acids long. Germline values: CDR1 SSHAT, CDR2 FNYEAQ (reference sequence). CDR3 amino acids: CASSLAGVETQYF. As DNA, the CDR3 is TGTGCTAGCAGCTTAGCAGGGGTGGAGACCCAGTACTTC.

CDR3 residues: CASSLAQNSLETQYF. In nucleotides, the CDR3 is TGCGCCAGCAGCTTGGCACAGAATTCTTTAGAGACCCAGTACTTC. This rearrangement joins TRBV5-1 to TRBJ2-5, with D hard to call. CDR1 is SGHRS and CDR2 is YFSETQ in the germline V gene. The CDR3 runs to 15 residues. The ends were cut back, 0 bases at V and 4 bases at J, with 13 bases in the middle.

The rearrangement links TRBV27 to TRBJ2-3; 15 bases agree with TRBD2. Germline V lookup: CDR1 MNHEY, CDR2 SMNVEV (reference sequence). J lost 4 bases, V lost 8 bases, and 13 bases had no gene match. This CDR3 comprises 18 residues. The CDR3 DNA sequence: TGTGCCAGCCGCCCGCGGGGGACTAGCGGGAGGAGGCCAGATACGCAGTATTTT. Amino acid sequence: CASRPRGTSGRRPDTQYF.

V and J are TRBV2 and TRBJ2-3; unclear D gene. The CDR3 runs 10 residues. CDR1 is SNHLY, CDR2 FYNNEI, per germline. V gave up 9 bases and J gave up 5 bases, with 6 bases separating them. The CDR3 nucleotides are TGTGCCAGTAAGGGAGATACGCAGTATTTT. Protein product: CASKGDTQYF.

V is TRBV9 and J is TRBJ2-3, with TRBD2 matching 8 bases. This CDR3 comprises 16 residues. V lost 1 base to trimming and J lost 5 bases; unmatched junction nucleotides: 9. Germline CDR1 is SGDLS and CDR2 is YYNGEE. CDR3 in DNA: TGTGCCAGCAGCGTAAAAGCGGGAGTTCAAGGAGATACGCAGTATTTT. Its protein product is CASSVKAGVQGDTQYF.

This chain links TRBV15 with TRBJ2-7; no definite D call. The CDR3 has 13 amino acids. Trimming pared 4 bases from V and 6 bases from J, leaving 13 bases between. The germline V gene has CDR1 LNHNV and CDR2 YYDKDF (reference sequence). The chain's CDR3 is CATSTRVVGEQYF. The CDR3 bases are TGTGCCACCAGCACCCGTGTGGTAGGCGAGCAGTACTTC.

This clone occurred a few times. The chain is built from TRBV21-1 and TRBJ2-3; the tabulated D call, TRBD1, remains unverified against the DNA. TRBV21-1 corresponds to a pseudogene. The CDR3 spans 15 residues. The CDR3 DNA sequence: TGTGCCAGCAGCAAAGACAGGGGTGGCACAGATACGCAGTATTTT. Translating it yields CASSKDRGGTDTQYF.

The CDR3 protein is CSGTRDGYTF. The DNA for the CDR3 is TGCAGTGGGACCCGGGACGGCTACACCTTC. The V gene is TRBV20-1, the J gene TRBJ1-2, with a tentative D call TRBD1 (5 bases). The CDR3 length is 10 residues. V was pared by 7 bases and J by 8 bases, with 11 bases between. CDR1 is DFQATT, CDR2 SNEGSKA, per germline (reference sequence).

This clone turned up a few times. The chain combines TRBV29-1 with TRBJ2-3, with 9 bases matching TRBD1. The CDR3 has 15 residues. Germline CDR1 SQVTM, CDR2 ANQGSEA. Trimming cost V 7 bases and J 3 bases; bases outside gene matches: 11. CDR3 in DNA: TGCAGCGACCGAAGACAGGGGGACTTGACAGATACGCAGTATTTT. Protein product: CSDRRQGDLTDTQYF.

This clone was seen more than once but under ten times. Other DNA sequences in this sample translate to the same CDR3. This chain connects TRBV2 to TRBJ2-6; a possible D gene is TRBD1 (5 bases). V shed 4 bases and J shed 1 base, with 8 bases lying between them. The CDR3 totals 15 residues. CDR1 and CDR2 from the germline V gene are SNHLY and FYNNEI. DNA for the CDR3: TGTGCCAGCAGTGTGAAGGGGTCTGGGGCCAACGTCCTGACTTTC. This translates into CASSVKGSGANVLTF.

CDR3 coding DNA: TGCAGCGTTGAAGGCCGGATGACGATGTATGGCTACACCTTC. Amino acid sequence: CSVEGRMTMYGYTF. The V gene is TRBV29-1, the J gene TRBJ1-2; D remains unclear. Germline-derived CDR1 and CDR2 are SQVTM and ANQGSEA. V dropped 1 base and J dropped 5 bases, with 14 bases sitting between them. The CDR3 covers 14 residues.

The chain has TRBV20-1 and TRBJ2-7; a weak D match, TRBD2 (5 bases). Germline values: CDR1 DFQATT, CDR2 SNEGSKA (reference sequence). Trimming took 7 bases from V and 12 from J, leaving 13 bases between them. The CDR3 is 9 residues long. The CDR3 loop is CSVLGVRYF. The DNA for the CDR3 is TGCAGTGTGTTGGGAGTACGGTACTTC.